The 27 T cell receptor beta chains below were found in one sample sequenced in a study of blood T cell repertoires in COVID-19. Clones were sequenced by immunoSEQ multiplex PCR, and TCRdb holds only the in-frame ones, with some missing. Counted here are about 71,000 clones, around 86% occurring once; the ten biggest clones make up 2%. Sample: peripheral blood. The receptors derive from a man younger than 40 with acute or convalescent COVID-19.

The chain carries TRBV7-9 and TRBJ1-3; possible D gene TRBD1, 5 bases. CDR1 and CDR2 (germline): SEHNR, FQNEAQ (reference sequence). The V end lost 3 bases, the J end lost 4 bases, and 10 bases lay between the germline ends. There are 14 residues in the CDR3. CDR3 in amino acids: CASSFGTTGNTIYF. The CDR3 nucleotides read TGTGCCAGCAGCTTCGGGACTACGGGAAACACCATATATTTT.

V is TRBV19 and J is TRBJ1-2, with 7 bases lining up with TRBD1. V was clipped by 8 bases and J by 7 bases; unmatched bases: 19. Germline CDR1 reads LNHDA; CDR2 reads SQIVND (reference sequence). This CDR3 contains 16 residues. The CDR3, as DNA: TGTGCCAGTTCAAGGGACAGTTCAATAGCGTTCTCTGGCTACACCTTC. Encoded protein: CASSRDSSIAFSGYTF.

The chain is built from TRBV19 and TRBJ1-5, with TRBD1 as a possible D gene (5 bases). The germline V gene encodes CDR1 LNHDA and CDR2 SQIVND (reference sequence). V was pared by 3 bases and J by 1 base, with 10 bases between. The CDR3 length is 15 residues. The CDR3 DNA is TGTGCCAGTAGTATGCAGGGTTTGAGCAATCAGCCCCAGCATTTT. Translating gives CASSMQGLSNQPQHF.

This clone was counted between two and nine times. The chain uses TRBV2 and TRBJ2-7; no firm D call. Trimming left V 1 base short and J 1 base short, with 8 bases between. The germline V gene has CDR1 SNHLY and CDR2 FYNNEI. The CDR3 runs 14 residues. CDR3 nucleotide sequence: TGTGCCAGCAGTGAAGACGGCAGGTCCTACGAGCAGTACGTC. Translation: CASSEDGRSYEQYV.

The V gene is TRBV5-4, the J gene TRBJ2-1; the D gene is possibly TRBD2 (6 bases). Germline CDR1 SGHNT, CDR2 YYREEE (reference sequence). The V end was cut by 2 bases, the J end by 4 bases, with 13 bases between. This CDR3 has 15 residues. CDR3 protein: CASSLGGSIYNEQFF. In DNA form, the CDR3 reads TGTGCCAGCAGCTTAGGAGGGTCGATATACAATGAGCAGTTCTTC.

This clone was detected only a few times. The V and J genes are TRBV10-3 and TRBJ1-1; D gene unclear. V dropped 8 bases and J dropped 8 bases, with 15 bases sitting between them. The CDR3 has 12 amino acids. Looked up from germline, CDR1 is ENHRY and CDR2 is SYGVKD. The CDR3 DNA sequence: TGTGCCATCGGATCGGGTTTAACGGAAGCTTTCTTT. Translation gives CAIGSGLTEAFF.

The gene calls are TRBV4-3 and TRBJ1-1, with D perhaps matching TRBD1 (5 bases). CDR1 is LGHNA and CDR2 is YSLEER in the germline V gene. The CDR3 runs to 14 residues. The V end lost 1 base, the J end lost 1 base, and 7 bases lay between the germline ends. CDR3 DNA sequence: TGCGCCAGCAGCCAAGTCACAGGGAACACTGAAGCTTTCTTT. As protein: CASSQVTGNTEAFF.

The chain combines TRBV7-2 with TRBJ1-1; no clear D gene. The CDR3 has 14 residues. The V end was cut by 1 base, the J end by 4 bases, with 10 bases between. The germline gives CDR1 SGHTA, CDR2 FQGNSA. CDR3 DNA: TGTGCCAGCAGCTTAGTCTTTAGTGGCACTGAAGCTTTCTTT. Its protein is CASSLVFSGTEAFF.

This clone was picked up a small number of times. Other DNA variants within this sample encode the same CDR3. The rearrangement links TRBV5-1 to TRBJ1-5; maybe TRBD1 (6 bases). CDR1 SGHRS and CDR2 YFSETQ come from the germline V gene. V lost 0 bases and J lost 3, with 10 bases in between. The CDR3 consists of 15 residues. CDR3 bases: TGCGCCAGCAGCTTGGACGGACAGCCCAATCAGCCCCAGCATTTT. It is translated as CASSLDGQPNQPQHF.

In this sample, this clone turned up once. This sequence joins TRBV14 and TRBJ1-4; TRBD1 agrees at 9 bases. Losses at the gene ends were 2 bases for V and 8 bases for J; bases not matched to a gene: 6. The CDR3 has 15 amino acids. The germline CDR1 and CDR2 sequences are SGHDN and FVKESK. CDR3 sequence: CASSQHRGREEKLFF. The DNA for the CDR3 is TGTGCCAGCAGCCAACACAGGGGGCGAGAGGAAAAACTGTTTTTT.

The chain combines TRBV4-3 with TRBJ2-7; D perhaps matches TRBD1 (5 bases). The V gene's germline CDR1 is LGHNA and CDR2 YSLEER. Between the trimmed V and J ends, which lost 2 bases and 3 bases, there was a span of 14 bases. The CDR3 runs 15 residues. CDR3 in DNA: TGCGCCAGCAGCCAAACAGGAAACTCCTTCTACGAGCAGTACTTC. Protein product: CASSQTGNSFYEQYF.

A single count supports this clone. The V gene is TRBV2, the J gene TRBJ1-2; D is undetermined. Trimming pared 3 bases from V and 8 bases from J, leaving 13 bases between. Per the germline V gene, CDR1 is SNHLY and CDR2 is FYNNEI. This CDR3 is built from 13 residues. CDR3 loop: CASSDQRLGGYTF. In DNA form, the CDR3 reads TGTGCCAGCAGTGATCAAAGATTGGGCGGCTACACCTTC.

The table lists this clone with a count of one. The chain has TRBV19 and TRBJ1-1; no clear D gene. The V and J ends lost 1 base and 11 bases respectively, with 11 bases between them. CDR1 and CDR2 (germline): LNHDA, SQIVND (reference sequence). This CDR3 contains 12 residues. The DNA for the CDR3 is TGTGCCAGTAGTATAGGGAGAGAAAGCGCTTTCTTT. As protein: CASSIGRESAFF.

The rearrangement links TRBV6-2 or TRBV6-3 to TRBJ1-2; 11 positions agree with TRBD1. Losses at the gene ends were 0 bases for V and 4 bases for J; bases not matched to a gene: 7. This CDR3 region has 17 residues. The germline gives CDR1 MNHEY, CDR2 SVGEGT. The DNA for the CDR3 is TGTGCCAGCAGTTACTCCGCCGGGACAGGGGGTCTCTATGGCTACACCTTC. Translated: CASSYSAGTGGLYGYTF.

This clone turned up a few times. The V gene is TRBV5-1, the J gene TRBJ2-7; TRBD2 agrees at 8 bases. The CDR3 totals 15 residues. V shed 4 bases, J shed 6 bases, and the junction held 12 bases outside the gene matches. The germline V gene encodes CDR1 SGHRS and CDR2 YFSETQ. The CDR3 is CASSPLTSDGSEQYF. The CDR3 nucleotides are TGCGCCAGCAGCCCACTGACTAGCGACGGTAGCGAGCAGTACTTC.

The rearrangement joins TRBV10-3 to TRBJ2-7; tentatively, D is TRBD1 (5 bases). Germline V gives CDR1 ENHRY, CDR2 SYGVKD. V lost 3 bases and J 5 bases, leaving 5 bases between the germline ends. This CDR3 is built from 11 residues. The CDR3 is CAISEGDEQYV. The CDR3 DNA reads TGTGCCATCAGTGAAGGGGACGAGCAGTACGTC.

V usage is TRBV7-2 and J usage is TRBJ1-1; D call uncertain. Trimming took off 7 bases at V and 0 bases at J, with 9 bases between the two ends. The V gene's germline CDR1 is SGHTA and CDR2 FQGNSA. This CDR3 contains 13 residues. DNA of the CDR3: TGTGCCAGCAAGGCAGGCATGAACACTGAAGCTTTCTTT. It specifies CASKAGMNTEAFF. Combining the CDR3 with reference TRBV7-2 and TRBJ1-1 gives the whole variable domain GAGVSQSPSNKVTEKGKDVELRCDPISGHTALYWYRQSLGQGLEFLIYFQGNSAPDKSGLPSDRFSAERTGGSVSTLTIQRTQQEDSAVYLCASKAGMNTEAFFGQGTRLTVV.

The CDR3 DNA sequence: TGTGCCAGCAGTTTCCAAGCGGGACCGCCCCAGTACTTC. Protein sequence: CASSFQAGPPQYF. The V and J genes are TRBV12-3 or TRBV12-4 and TRBJ2-4; 7 bases align to TRBD2. Losses at the gene ends were 3 bases for V and 13 bases for J; bases not matched to a gene: 9. CDR3 length: 13 amino acids.

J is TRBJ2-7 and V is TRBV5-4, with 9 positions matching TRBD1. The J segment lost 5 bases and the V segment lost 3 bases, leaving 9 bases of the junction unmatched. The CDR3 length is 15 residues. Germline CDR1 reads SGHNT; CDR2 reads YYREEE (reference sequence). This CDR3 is CASSSGDRADHEQYF. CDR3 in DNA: TGTGCCAGCAGCTCGGGGGACAGGGCAGACCACGAGCAGTACTTC.

The CDR3 loop reads CASSGAGQSGNTIYF. CDR3 sequence (DNA): TGTGCCAGCAGCGGTGCCGGACAGTCTGGAAACACCATATATTTT. V and J are TRBV2 and TRBJ1-3, with a tentative D call TRBD1 (6 bases). The V end was cut by 6 bases, the J end by 1 base, with 13 bases between. The V gene's germline CDR1 is SNHLY and CDR2 FYNNEI. The CDR3 sequence is 15 residues long. Full variable domain (outside the CDR3, taken from reference TRBV2 and TRBJ1-3): EPEVTQTPSHQVTQMGQEVILRCVPISNHLYFYWYRQILGQKVEFLVSFYNNEISEKSEIFDDQFSVERPDGSNFTLKIRSTKLEDSAMYFCASSGAGQSGNTIYFGEGSWLTVV.

The CDR3 region is CASSQRGRNTEAFF. Here the CDR3 DNA reads TGTGCCAGCAGCCAAAGGGGCCGTAACACTGAAGCTTTCTTT. The gene calls are TRBV3-1 (or the pseudogene TRBV3-2) and TRBJ1-1; possibly TRBD1 for D (5 bases). CDR3 length: 14 residues. The ends were cut back, 2 bases at V and 2 bases at J, with 9 bases in the middle. CDR1 LGHDT and CDR2 YNNKEL come from the germline V gene (reference sequence).

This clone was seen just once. The DNA of the CDR3 is TGTGCCACCAGTGATTTACTCGGTAGCACAGATACGCAGTATTTT. Its translation: CATSDLLGSTDTQYF. The chain has TRBV24-1 and TRBJ2-3; unclear D gene. This CDR3 is 15 amino acids long. Trimming removed 1 base from V and 0 bases from J, with 7 bases in between. CDR1 and CDR2 (germline): KGHDR, SFDVKD.

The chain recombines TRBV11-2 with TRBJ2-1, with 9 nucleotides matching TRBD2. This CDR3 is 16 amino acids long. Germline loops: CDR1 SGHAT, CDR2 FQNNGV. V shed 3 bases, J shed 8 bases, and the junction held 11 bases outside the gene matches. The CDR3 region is CASSFSGRGMLYEQFF. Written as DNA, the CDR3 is TGTGCCAGCAGCTTTAGCGGGAGAGGGATGTTGTATGAGCAGTTCTTC.

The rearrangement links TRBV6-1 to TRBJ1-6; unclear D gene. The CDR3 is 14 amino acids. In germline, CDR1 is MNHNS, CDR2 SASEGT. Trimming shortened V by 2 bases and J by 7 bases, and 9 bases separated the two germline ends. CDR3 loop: CASSEHPQNSPLHF. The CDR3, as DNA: TGTGCCAGCAGTGAACACCCACAGAATTCACCCCTCCACTTT.

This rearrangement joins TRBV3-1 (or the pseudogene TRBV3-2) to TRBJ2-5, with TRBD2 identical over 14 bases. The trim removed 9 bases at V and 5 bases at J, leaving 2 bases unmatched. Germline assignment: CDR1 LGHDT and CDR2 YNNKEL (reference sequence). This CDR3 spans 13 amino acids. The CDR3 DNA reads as TGTGCCAGTGGGACTAGCGGGAGTGAGACCCAGTACTTC. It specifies CASGTSGSETQYF.

In DNA form, the CDR3 reads TGCGCCAGCAGCCAGGCCGGACTAGCCAAAAACATTCAGTACTTC. Translation gives CASSQAGLAKNIQYF. The rearrangement links TRBV5-1 to TRBJ2-4, with TRBD2 as a possible D gene (5 bases). This CDR3 has 15 amino acids. Germline V gene sequence: CDR1 SGHRS, CDR2 YFSETQ. The V end was cut by 4 bases, the J end by 0 bases, with 11 bases between.

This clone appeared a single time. Here the CDR3 DNA reads TGCGCCAGCAGCTTGGGGGCTAGCGGCCACACAGATACGCAGTATTTT. Its translation: CASSLGASGHTDTQYF. The chain uses TRBV5-1 and TRBJ2-3; 7 bases match TRBD2. J gave up 2 bases and V 0 bases, and 6 bases lay outside the gene matches. Germline V CDR1 and CDR2: SGHRS, YFSETQ. The CDR3 totals 16 residues.